These 12 T cell receptor beta chains were sequenced from one sample in a study of blood T cell repertoires in COVID-19. The protocol was immunoSEQ multiplex PCR, while the TCRdb copy is restricted to in-frame clones and leaves out a portion. Among about 270,000 clones listed, around 90% were seen once. The sample consisted of PBMCs or T cells enriched from blood (not recorded which). These receptors were collected from a woman between 45 and 60 years old who had recovered from COVID-19.

The table lists this clone with a count of one. V is TRBV7-8 and J is TRBJ2-2, with 8 nucleotides matching TRBD2. V was clipped by 2 bases and J by 4 bases; unmatched bases: 9. The CDR3 extends over 17 amino acids. Germline V lookup: CDR1 SGHVS, CDR2 FQNEAQ. The chain's CDR3 is CASSLLPGGPGTGELFF. DNA of the CDR3: TGTGCCAGCAGCTTACTTCCGGGAGGGCCCGGCACCGGGGAGCTGTTTTTT.

The chain recombines TRBV19 with TRBJ2-3; 7 positions match TRBD2. The trim removed 1 base at V and 0 bases at J, leaving 7 bases unmatched. This CDR3 is 17 amino acids long. Looked up from germline, CDR1 is LNHDA and CDR2 is SQIVND (reference sequence). The CDR3, as DNA: TGTGCCAGTAGTATAGCGTTACTAGCGACTAGCACAGATACGCAGTATTTT. Amino acid sequence: CASSIALLATSTDTQYF.

The rearrangement uses TRBV10-3 and TRBJ1-6; 9 positions match TRBD1. V dropped 7 bases and J dropped 8; count of bases not matched to a gene: 6. This CDR3 spans 14 amino acids. CDR1 and CDR2 from the germline V gene are ENHRY and SYGVKD. The CDR3 DNA reads as TGTGCCATCACCCAGCGACAGGGGGATTCACCCCTCCACTTT. Translated, it gives CAITQRQGDSPLHF.

V gene TRBV30 combines with J gene TRBJ2-6; D possibly corresponds to TRBD2 (5 bases). Trimming removed 2 bases at V and 2 bases at J, with 7 bases between. Germline CDR1 is GTSNPN and CDR2 is SVGIG (reference sequence). The CDR3 totals 14 residues. The CDR3: CAWSRGTGANVLTF. In nucleotides, the CDR3 is TGTGCCTGGAGTCGAGGGACTGGGGCCAACGTCCTGACTTTC. Variable domain in full (rest from reference TRBV30 and TRBJ2-6): SQTIHQWPATLVQPVGSPLSLECTVEGTSNPNLYWYRQAAGRGLQLLFYSVGIGQISSEVPQNLSASRPQDRQFILSSKKLLLSDSGFYLCAWSRGTGANVLTFGAGSRLTVL.

The rearrangement links TRBV6-5 to TRBJ2-7; a weak D match, TRBD2 (6 bases). The CDR3 consists of 14 residues. Germline CDR1 MNHEY, CDR2 SVGAGI. The V end was cut by 6 bases, the J end by 3 bases, with 15 bases between. The CDR3 DNA reads as TGTGCCAGCAGGTCTCTCTCAGCGGGCTACGAGCAGTACTTC. Its translation is CASRSLSAGYEQYF.

The chain employs TRBV2 and TRBJ2-2, with a tentative D call TRBD1 (6 bases). The CDR3 extends over 13 amino acids. Per germline, CDR1 SNHLY and CDR2 FYNNEI. V was pared by 6 bases and J by 5 bases, with 10 bases between. CDR3: CASRLTGTGELFF. The CDR3 nucleotides read TGTGCCAGCAGGTTGACAGGAACCGGGGAGCTGTTTTTT.

The chain combines TRBV5-6 with TRBJ2-7, with 7 bases identical to TRBD1. The J segment lost 0 bases and the V segment lost 4 bases, leaving 4 bases of the junction unmatched. The CDR3 has 14 amino acids. CDR1 and CDR2 from the germline V gene are SGHDT and YYEEEE. The CDR3 is CASSPTGNSYEQYF. In nucleotides, the CDR3 is TGTGCCAGCAGCCCGACAGGGAACTCCTACGAGCAGTACTTC.

V and J are TRBV5-4 and TRBJ2-3, with 12 bases that match TRBD2. V was clipped by 0 bases and J by 0 bases; unmatched bases: 8. This CDR3 is 19 amino acids long. Germline CDR1 and CDR2: SGHNT and YYREEE (reference sequence). Here the CDR3 DNA reads TGTGCCAGCAGCTTGGGAGTGACTAGCGGGAGAGTCAGCACAGATACGCAGTATTTT. It translates to CASSLGVTSGRVSTDTQYF.

This chain connects TRBV19 to TRBJ1-2; 9 bases match TRBD1. Trimming at V came to 11 bases and at J to 6 bases, leaving 10 bases not matched to a gene. The V gene's germline CDR1 is LNHDA and CDR2 SQIVND (reference sequence). The CDR3 runs 13 residues. The CDR3 spells CASNRDRVNGYTF. CDR3 DNA sequence: TGTGCCTCAAACCGGGACAGGGTGAATGGCTACACCTTC. Drawing the rest from reference TRBV19 and TRBJ1-2, the complete variable domain is DGGITQSPKYLFRKEGQNVTLSCEQNLNHDAMYWYRQDPGQGLRLIYYSQIVNDFQKGDIAEGYSVSREKKESFPLTVTSAQKNPTAFYLCASNRDRVNGYTFGSGTRLTVV.

This rearrangement joins TRBV7-9 to TRBJ2-4; 10 bases line up with TRBD2. CDR1 is SEHNR and CDR2 is FQNEAQ in the germline V gene (reference sequence). The CDR3 spans 18 residues. Germline trimming cut 2 bases from V and 0 bases from J; bases unmatched to any gene: 7. CDR3 coding DNA: TGTGCCAGCAGCTTATTTGGACTAGCGGACATAGCCAAAAACATTCAGTACTTC. Translated: CASSLFGLADIAKNIQYF.

This clone was observed a single time. The V call is TRBV6-5, the J call TRBJ1-3; 7 bases are shared with TRBD1. CDR1 is MNHEY and CDR2 is SVGAGI in the germline V gene. With V trimmed by 5 bases and J by 3 bases, 7 bases remained unmatched. The CDR3 is 15 residues long. CDR3 region: CASSTFPGGGNTIYF. CDR3 DNA sequence: TGTGCCAGCAGTACATTTCCAGGGGGTGGAAACACCATATATTTT.

This sequence joins TRBV30 and TRBJ1-1, with D hard to call. Germline-derived CDR1 and CDR2 are GTSNPN and SVGIG (reference sequence). V dropped 4 bases and J dropped 1 base, with 13 bases sitting between them. CDR3 size: 14 residues. The CDR3 coding sequence is TGTGCCTGGAACATCGGGTATGGGAACACTGAAGCTTTCTTT. Encoded protein: CAWNIGYGNTEAFF.